This T cell receptor (beta chain) was captured in a study of kidney transplant recipient with SARS-CoV-2 infection. Using its own MiXCR run on the reads, TCRdb lists one record per CDR3 protein. The sample includes approximately 240,000 distinct CDR3 sequences, 29% of them seen just once. About this clonotype: A much larger clone sits a single nucleotide away, making a read error possible.

This CDR3 comprises 15 residues. The V segment lost 3 bases and the J segment 5 bases; nucleotides outside the gene matches: 6. Germline V CDR1 and CDR2: MGHDK, SYGVNS. The source is a young adult male patient who had COVID-19 and was a kidney transplant recipient. Part of the T cell pool may stem from the graft donor. Source: a blood sample, taken at baseline and between days 110 and 120 from a kidney transplant recipient. The J gene is TRBJ1-4, the V gene TRBV25-1, with TRBD1 matching 7 bases. In nucleotides, the CDR3 is TGTGCCAGCAGTGACTGCTCGGGACAGAATGAAAAACTGTTTTTT. This encodes CASSDCSGQNEKLFF.